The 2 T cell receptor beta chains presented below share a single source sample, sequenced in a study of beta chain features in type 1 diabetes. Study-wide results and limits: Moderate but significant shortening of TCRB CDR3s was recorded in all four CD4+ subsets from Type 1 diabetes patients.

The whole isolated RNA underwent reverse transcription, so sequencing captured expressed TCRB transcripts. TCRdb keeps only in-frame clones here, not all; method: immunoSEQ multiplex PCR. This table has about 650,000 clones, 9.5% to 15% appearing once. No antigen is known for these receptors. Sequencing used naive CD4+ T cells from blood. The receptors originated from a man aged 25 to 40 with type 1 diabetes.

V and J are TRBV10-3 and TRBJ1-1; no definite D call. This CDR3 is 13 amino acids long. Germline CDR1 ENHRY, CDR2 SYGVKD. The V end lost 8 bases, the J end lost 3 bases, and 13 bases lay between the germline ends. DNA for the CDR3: TGTGCCATCCAGCTCTCGGAGGACACTGAAGCTTTCTTT. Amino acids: CAIQLSEDTEAFF.

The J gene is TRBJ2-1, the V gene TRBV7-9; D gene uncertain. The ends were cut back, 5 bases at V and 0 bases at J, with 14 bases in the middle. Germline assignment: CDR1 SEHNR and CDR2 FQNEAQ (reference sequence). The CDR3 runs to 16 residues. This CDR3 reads CASSPGRPSSYNEQFF. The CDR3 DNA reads TGTGCCAGCAGCCCTGGGCGGCCTAGCTCCTACAATGAGCAGTTCTTC.